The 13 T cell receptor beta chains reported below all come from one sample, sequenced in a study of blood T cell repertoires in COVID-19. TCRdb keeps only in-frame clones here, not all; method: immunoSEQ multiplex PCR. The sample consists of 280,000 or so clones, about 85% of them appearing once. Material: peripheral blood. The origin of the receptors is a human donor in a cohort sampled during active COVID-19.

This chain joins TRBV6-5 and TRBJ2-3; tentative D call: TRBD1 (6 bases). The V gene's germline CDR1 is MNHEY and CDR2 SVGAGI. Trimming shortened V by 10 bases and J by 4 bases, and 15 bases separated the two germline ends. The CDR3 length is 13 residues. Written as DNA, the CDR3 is TGTGCCACCAACAGAGGGGGTGCAGATACGCAGTATTTT. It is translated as CATNRGGADTQYF.

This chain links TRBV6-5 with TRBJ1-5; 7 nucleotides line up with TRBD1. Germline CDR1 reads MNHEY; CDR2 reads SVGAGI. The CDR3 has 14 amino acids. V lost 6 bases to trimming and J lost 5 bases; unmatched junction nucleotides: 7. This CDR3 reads CASRRQGGDQPQHF. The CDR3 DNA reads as TGTGCCAGCAGGAGACAGGGAGGCGATCAGCCCCAGCATTTT.

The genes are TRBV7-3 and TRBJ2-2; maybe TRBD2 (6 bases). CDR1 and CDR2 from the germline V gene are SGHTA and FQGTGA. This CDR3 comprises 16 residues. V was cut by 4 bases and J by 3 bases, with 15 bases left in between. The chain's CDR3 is CASSSAGTQDTGELFF. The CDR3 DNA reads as TGTGCCAGCAGCTCCGCCGGGACTCAGGACACCGGGGAGCTGTTTTTT.

CDR3 sequence reads: CASSIDPGQVYGYTF. The CDR3 region has the DNA TGTGCCAGTAGTATAGACCCGGGACAGGTCTATGGCTACACCTTC. V is TRBV19 and J is TRBJ1-2; 8 bases fit TRBD1. Germline loops: CDR1 LNHDA, CDR2 SQIVND (reference sequence). The V gene end was trimmed by 0 bases and the J gene end by 4 bases; junction bases not matched to a gene: 4. CDR3 length: 15 residues.

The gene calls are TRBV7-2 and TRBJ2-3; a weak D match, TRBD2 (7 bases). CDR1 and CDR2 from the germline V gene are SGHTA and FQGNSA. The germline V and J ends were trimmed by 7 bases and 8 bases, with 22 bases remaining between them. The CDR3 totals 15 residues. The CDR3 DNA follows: TGTGCCAGCACGAAAGAAACGGGAGGACAGCCTACGCAGTATTTT. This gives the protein CASTKETGGQPTQYF. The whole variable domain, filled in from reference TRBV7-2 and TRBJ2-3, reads GAGVSQSPSNKVTEKGKDVELRCDPISGHTALYWYRQSLGQGLEFLIYFQGNSAPDKSGLPSDRFSAERTGGSVSTLTIQRTQQEDSAVYLCASTKETGGQPTQYFGPGTRLTVL.

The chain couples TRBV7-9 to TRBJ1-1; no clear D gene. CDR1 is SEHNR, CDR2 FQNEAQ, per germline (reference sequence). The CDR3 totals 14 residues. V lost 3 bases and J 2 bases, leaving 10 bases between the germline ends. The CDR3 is CASSFDSINTEAFF. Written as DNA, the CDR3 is TGTGCCAGCAGCTTCGACTCTATTAACACTGAAGCTTTCTTT.

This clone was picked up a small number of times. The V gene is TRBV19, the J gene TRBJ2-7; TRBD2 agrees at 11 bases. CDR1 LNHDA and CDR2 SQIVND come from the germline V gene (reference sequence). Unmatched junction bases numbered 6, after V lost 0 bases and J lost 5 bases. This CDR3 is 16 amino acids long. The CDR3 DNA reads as TGTGCCAGTAGTATAGACAGACTAGCGGGAAGGGACGAGCAGTACTTC. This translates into CASSIDRLAGRDEQYF.

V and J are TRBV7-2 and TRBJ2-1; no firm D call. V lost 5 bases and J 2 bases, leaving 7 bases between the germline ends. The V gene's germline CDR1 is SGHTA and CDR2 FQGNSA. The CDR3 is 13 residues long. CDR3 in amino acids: CASSRQAYNEQFF. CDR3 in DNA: TGTGCCAGCAGCCGTCAGGCCTACAATGAGCAGTTCTTC.

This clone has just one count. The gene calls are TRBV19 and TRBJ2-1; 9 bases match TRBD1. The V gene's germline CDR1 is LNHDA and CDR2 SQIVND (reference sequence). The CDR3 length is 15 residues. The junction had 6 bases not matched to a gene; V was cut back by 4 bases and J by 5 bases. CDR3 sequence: CASSTGTGIHNEQFF. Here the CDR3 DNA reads TGTGCCAGTAGTACAGGGACAGGGATCCACAATGAGCAGTTCTTC.

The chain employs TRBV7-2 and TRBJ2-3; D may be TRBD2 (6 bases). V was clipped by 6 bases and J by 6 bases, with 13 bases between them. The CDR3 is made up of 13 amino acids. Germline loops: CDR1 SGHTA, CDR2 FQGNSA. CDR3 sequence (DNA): TGTGCCAGCAGTACTAGCTTGACGGATACGCAGTATTTT. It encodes CASSTSLTDTQYF.

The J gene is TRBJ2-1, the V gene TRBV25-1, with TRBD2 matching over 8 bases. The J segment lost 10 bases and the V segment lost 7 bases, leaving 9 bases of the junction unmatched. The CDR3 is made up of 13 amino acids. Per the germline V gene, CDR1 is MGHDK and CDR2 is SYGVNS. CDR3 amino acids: CASTPGTSSEQFF. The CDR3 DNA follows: TGTGCCAGCACCCCCGGGACTAGTTCGGAGCAGTTCTTC. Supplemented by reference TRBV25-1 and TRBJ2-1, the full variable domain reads EADIYQTPRYLVIGTGKKITLECSQTMGHDKMYWYQQDPGMELHLIHYSYGVNSTEKGDLSSESTVSRIRTEHFPLTLESARPSHTSQYLCASTPGTSSEQFFGPGTRLTVL.

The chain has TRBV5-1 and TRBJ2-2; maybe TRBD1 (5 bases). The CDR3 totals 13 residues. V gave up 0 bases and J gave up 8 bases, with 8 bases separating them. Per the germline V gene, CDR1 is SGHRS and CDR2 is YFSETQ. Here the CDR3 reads CASSLVGAGELFF. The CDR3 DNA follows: TGCGCCAGCAGCTTGGTTGGGGCAGGGGAGCTGTTTTTT. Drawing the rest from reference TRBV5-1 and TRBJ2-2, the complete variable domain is KAGVTQTPRYLIKTRGQQVTLSCSPISGHRSVSWYQQTPGQGLQFLFEYFSETQRNKGNFPGRFSGRQFSNSRSEMNVSTLELGDSALYLCASSLVGAGELFFGEGSRLTVL.

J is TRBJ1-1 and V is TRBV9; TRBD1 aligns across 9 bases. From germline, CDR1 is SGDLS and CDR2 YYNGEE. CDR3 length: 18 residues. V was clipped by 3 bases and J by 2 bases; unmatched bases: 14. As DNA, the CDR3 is TGTGCCAGCAGCGGTGGCCCGGGACAGGGCCCCTTTAACACTGAAGCTTTCTTT. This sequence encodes CASSGGPGQGPFNTEAFF.